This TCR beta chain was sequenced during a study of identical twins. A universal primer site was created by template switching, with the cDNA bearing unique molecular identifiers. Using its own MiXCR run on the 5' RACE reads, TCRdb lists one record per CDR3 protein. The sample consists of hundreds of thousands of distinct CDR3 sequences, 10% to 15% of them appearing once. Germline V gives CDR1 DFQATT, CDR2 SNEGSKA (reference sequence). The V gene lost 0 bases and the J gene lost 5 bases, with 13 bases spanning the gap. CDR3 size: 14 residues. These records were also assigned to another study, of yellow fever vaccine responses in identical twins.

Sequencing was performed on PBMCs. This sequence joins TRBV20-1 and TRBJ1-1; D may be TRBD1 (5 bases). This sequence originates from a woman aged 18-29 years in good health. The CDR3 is CSARDGTADTEAFF. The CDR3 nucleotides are TGCAGTGCTAGAGATGGGACGGCAGATACTGAAGCTTTCTTT.